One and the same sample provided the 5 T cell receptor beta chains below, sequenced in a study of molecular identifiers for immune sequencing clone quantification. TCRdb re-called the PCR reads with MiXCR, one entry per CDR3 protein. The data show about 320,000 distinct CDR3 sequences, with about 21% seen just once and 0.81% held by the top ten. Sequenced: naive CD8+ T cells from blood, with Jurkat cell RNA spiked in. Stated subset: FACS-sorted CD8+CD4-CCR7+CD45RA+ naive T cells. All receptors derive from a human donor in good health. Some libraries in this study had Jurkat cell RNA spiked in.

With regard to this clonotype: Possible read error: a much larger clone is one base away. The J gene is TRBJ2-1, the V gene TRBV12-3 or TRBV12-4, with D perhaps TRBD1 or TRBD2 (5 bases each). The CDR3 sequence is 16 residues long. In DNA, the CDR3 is TGTGCCAGCAGTTTAGTAGTGGGGGTGGTGTTTAATGAGCAGTCCTTC. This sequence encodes CASSLVVGVVFNEQSF.

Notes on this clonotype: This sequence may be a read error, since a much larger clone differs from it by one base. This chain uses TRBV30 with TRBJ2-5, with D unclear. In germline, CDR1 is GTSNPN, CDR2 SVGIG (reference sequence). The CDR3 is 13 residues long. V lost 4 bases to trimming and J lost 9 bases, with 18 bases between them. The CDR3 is CAWTPDTIEAQYF. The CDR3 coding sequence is TGTGCCTGGACGCCTGATACTATTGAGGCCCAGTACTTC.

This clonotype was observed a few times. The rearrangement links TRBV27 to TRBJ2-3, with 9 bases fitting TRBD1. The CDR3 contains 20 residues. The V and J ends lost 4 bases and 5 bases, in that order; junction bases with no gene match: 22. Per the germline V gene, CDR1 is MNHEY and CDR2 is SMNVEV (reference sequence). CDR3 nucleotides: TGTGCCAGCAGTTCAATTTCTGTAGGGCGCCGACAGGGGGACGGAGATACGCAGTATTTT. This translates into CASSSISVGRRQGDGDTQYF.

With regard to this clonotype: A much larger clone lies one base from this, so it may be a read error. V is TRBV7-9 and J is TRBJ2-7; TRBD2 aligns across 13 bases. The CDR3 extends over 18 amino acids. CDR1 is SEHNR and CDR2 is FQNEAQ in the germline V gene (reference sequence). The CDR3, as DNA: TGTGTCAGCAGCCCAAGAGGACTAGCGGGAGAATCCTCCTACGAGCAGTACTTC. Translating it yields CVSSPRGLAGESSYEQYF.

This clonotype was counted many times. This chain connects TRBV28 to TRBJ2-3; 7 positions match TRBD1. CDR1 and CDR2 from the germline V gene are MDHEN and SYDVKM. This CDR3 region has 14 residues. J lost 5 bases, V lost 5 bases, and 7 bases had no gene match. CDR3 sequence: CASSPDRVEDTQYF. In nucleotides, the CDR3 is TGTGCCAGCAGTCCCGACAGGGTCGAAGATACGCAGTATTTT.